The source of this TCR beta chain is a study of human T cells and chemical hapten exposure. Overall study: Each week of the roughly 24-week study, patients had diphenylcyclopropenone applied to the scalp. Patches with 0.01% DPC went on the upper back, and the tests were read at 6 days.

This clonotype occurred many times. The antigen is undetermined. Noted time point: pre-sensitization, week 0. Treatment specified: therapeutic diphenylcyclopropenone sensitization with weekly scalp DPC. TCRdb passed the RACE reads through MiXCR, listing each CDR3 protein once. Among about 380,000 distinct CDR3 sequences listed, more than 4.5% were seen once. Notes on the study in general: The donors suffered from alopecia, so their immune response may not match that of healthy people.

Trimming removed 4 bases at V and 6 bases at J, with 9 bases between. CDR1 is SQVTM and CDR2 is ANQGSEA in the germline V gene. This CDR3 contains 11 residues. The sequencing used whole blood, collected in connection with sensitization to the hapten diphenylcyclopropenone (DPC). This clonotype was obtained from a woman aged 45-59 years with alopecia areata. Some clones in this sample may be carry-over from other donors' samples. V usage is TRBV29-1 and J usage is TRBJ1-1; maybe TRBD1 (6 bases). The DNA for the CDR3 is TGCAGCGTTGTCCAGGGGTCTGAAGCTTTCTTT. It yields the protein CSVVQGSEAFF.